These 5 T cell receptor beta chains originate from one sample sequenced in a study of post-analysis software for immune sequencing data. Study findings and constraints: TRBV5-6, TRBV5-1 and TRBV20-1 belonged to a set of a handful of TRBV segments that were more frequent in patients than controls.

cDNA libraries for TCR beta contained unique molecular identifiers. TCRdb called the PCR reads again in MiXCR, with one record for every CDR3 protein. The sample lists approximately 160,000 distinct CDR3 sequences, about 30% seen once, with roughly 1.6% in the top ten. These TCRs are of unknown antigen specificity. The material sequenced was blood. These receptors were taken from a girl aged 10 to 17 with multiple sclerosis.

The chain recombines TRBV3-1 with TRBJ2-3; D is possibly TRBD2 (6 bases). V was shortened by 4 bases and J by 2 bases, with 13 bases between the two germline ends. Germline assignment: CDR1 LGHDT and CDR2 YNNKEL (reference sequence). The CDR3 is 15 amino acids. The CDR3 region is CASSPTAGPTDTQYF. The CDR3 DNA follows: TGTGCCAGCAGCCCCACGGCGGGACCCACAGATACGCAGTATTTT.

V gene TRBV20-1 combines with J gene TRBJ1-2, with TRBD1 identical over 8 bases. This CDR3 contains 13 residues. Germline CDR1 is DFQATT and CDR2 is SNEGSKA (reference sequence). V was clipped by 6 bases and J by 4 bases; unmatched bases: 7. CDR3 loop: CSAETGDVYGYTF. In DNA form, the CDR3 reads TGCAGTGCCGAGACAGGGGATGTCTATGGCTACACCTTC.

This clonotype showed up many times. This chain connects TRBV6-5 to TRBJ1-2; the match to TRBD1 covers 11 bases. After removal of 0 bases from V and 4 bases from J, the junction contained 4 bases not matched to a gene. The CDR3 consists of 16 residues. CDR1 and CDR2 from the germline V gene are MNHEY and SVGAGI. The CDR3 here is CASSYSGQGAGYGYTF. CDR3 nucleotide sequence: TGTGCCAGCAGTTACTCCGGACAGGGGGCTGGCTATGGCTACACCTTC.

This clonotype was seen a handful of times. The rearrangement joins TRBV2 to TRBJ1-5; 9 bases map to TRBD1. V trimming: 4 bases; J trimming: 6 bases; junction bases outside the gene matches: 10. The length of the CDR3 is 16 residues. Germline CDR1 is SNHLY and CDR2 is FYNNEI. The CDR3 sequence: CASSGRDRVGSQPQHF. The DNA for the CDR3 is TGTGCCAGCAGTGGCCGGGACAGGGTTGGTAGTCAGCCCCAGCATTTT.

The chain recombines TRBV20-1 with TRBJ1-3; D is perhaps TRBD1 (5 bases). CDR3 length: 13 amino acids. Germline CDR1 is DFQATT and CDR2 is SNEGSKA (reference sequence). Trimming took 6 bases from V and 0 from J, leaving 9 bases between them. This CDR3 is CSAEDSSGNTIYF. As DNA, the CDR3 is TGCAGTGCCGAAGACAGCTCTGGAAACACCATATATTTT.